The entry that follows covers one T cell receptor (beta chain) sequence. What it binds is not known. The sample belongs to a study of cytomegalovirus exposure and HLA in healthy donors. For the study at large: An earlier analysis found 117 million unique TCR beta sequences from approximately 170 million T cells. An early release of data contained roughly 86 million unique TCRs, which came from HLA-typed donors. Findings and caveats of the study: Most CMV-associated TCR beta chains were later found to appear HLA-restricted. It was reported in a later analysis that an Asian-associated ancestry cluster showed fewer N-insertions than the roughly 660-donor mean.

Primers for the PCR totalled 60 Vbeta and 13 Jbeta. TCRdb keeps only in-frame clones here, not all; method: immunoSEQ multiplex PCR. The table lists roughly 180,000 clones, more than 60% of them singletons. Germline loops: CDR1 LNHDA, CDR2 SQIVND (reference sequence). Trimming at V came to 1 base and at J to 5 bases, leaving 5 bases not matched to a gene. The length of the CDR3 is 18 residues. V usage is TRBV19 and J usage is TRBJ2-2; 15 bases agree with TRBD2. This receptor was taken from a woman younger than 45 in good health and CMV-seropositive. The material sequenced was PBMCs. The CDR3 DNA reads TGTGCCAGTAGTATAGGAGGACTAGCGGGAGGGGTTACCGGGGAGCTGTTTTTT. It codes for CASSIGGLAGGVTGELFF.